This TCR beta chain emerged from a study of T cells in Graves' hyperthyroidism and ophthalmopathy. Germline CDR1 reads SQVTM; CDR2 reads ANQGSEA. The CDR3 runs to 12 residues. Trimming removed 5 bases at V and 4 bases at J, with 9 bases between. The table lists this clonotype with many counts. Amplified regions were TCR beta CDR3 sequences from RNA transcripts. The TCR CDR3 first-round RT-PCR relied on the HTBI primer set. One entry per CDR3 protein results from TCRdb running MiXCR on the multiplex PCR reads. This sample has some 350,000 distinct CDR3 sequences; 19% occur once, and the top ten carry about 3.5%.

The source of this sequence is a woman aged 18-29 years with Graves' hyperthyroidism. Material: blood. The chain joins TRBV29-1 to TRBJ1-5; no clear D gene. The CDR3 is CSVRSPNQPQHF. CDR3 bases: TGCAGCGTTAGGAGCCCTAATCAGCCCCAGCATTTT.